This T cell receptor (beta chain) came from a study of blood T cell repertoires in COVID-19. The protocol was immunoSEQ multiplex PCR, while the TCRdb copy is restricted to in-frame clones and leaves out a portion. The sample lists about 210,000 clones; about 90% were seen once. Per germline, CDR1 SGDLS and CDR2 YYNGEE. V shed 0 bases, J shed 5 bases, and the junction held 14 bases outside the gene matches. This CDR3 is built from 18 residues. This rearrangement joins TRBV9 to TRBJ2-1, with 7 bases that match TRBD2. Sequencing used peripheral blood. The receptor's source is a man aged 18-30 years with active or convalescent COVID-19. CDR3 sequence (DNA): TGTGCCAGCAGCGTAGTCCCCGGATGGGGGGAGGGTAACAATGAGCAGTTCTTC. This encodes CASSVVPGWGEGNNEQFF.